What follows are 30 T cell receptor beta chains derived from one specimen sequenced in a study of radiation and T cells in renal cell carcinoma. Noted time point: blood 4 weeks post-SBRT, at nephrectomy. Specified treatment: 15 Gy SBRT to primary tumor, nephrectomy 4 weeks later. The table came from immunoSEQ multiplex PCR; TCRdb's copy has only in-frame clones and leaves some out. Of around 170,000 clones listed, less than 90% are singletons. The input for sequencing was blood, taken from a patient whose treatment included radiotherapy and nephrectomy. The receptor source for this set is a woman aged 45-60 years with renal cell carcinoma.

This clone was seen a single time. The rearrangement links TRBV9 to TRBJ2-2, with 10 bases matching TRBD2. The CDR3 is 16 amino acids. Germline CDR1 is SGDLS and CDR2 is YYNGEE. The ends lost 2 bases at V and 4 bases at J; junction bases unmatched: 5. CDR3: CASSVASGGFTGELFF. In nucleotides, the CDR3 is TGTGCCAGCAGCGTTGCTAGCGGGGGATTCACCGGGGAGCTGTTTTTT. Full variable domain (missing parts from reference TRBV9 and TRBJ2-2): DSGVTQTPKHLITATGQRVTLRCSPRSGDLSVYWYQQSLDQGLQFLIQYYNGEERAKGNILERFSAQQFPDLHSELNLSSLELGDSALYFCASSVASGGFTGELFFGEGSRLTVL.

The chain couples TRBV7-9 to TRBJ1-5; D might be TRBD1 (5 bases). V was pared by 4 bases and J by 2 bases, with 9 bases between. Looked up from germline, CDR1 is SEHNR and CDR2 is FQNEAQ (reference sequence). The CDR3 totals 14 residues. The CDR3: CASSYGTGNQPQHF. The CDR3 nucleotides read TGTGCCAGCAGCTATGGGACGGGCAATCAGCCCCAGCATTTT.

This chain links TRBV6-5 with TRBJ1-6, with a possible D match to TRBD1 (6 bases). This CDR3 is built from 13 residues. V lost 2 bases and J 9 bases, leaving 8 bases between the germline ends. Germline CDR1 reads MNHEY; CDR2 reads SVGAGI. The CDR3 protein is CASSYEGVSPLHF. CDR3 in DNA: TGTGCCAGCAGTTACGAGGGGGTTTCACCCCTCCACTTT.

The chain uses TRBV2 and TRBJ2-5; TRBD2 aligns across 10 bases. The CDR3 contains 17 residues. Germline CDR1 SNHLY, CDR2 FYNNEI. The V gene end was trimmed by 4 bases and the J gene end by 9 bases; junction bases not matched to a gene: 17. This CDR3 is CASSVLAGAPSAGSQYF. The DNA for the CDR3 is TGTGCCAGCAGTGTCCTAGCGGGGGCCCCATCAGCCGGTTCCCAGTACTTC.

This chain joins TRBV11-2 and TRBJ2-3, with TRBD1 as a possible D gene (5 bases). V lost 5 bases to trimming and J lost 6 bases, with 15 bases between them. This CDR3 region has 14 residues. Germline V gene lookup returns CDR1 SGHAT and CDR2 FQNNGV. The CDR3 loop reads CASSHGQRADTQYF. The CDR3 DNA sequence: TGTGCCAGCAGCCACGGACAAAGGGCGGATACGCAGTATTTT.

This clone was found once. This chain joins TRBV19 and TRBJ1-1, with D unresolved. Per the germline V gene, CDR1 is LNHDA and CDR2 is SQIVND (reference sequence). V was trimmed by 0 bases and J by 1 base, leaving 12 bases between them. This CDR3 region has 16 residues. The CDR3 coding sequence is TGTGCCAGTAGTATAGACTTCGGCAGGAAGAACACTGAAGCTTTCTTT. Amino acid sequence: CASSIDFGRKNTEAFF. Full variable domain (remainder filled in from reference TRBV19 and TRBJ1-1): DGGITQSPKYLFRKEGQNVTLSCEQNLNHDAMYWYRQDPGQGLRLIYYSQIVNDFQKGDIAEGYSVSREKKESFPLTVTSAQKNPTAFYLCASSIDFGRKNTEAFFGQGTRLTVV.

The chain's CDR3 is CASSYSTGAGEQYF. The CDR3 nucleotides are TGTGCCAGTAGTTACTCGACAGGAGCAGGCGAGCAGTACTTC. This chain connects TRBV19 to TRBJ2-7, with D possibly being TRBD1 (6 bases). With 5 bases removed from V and 6 bases from J, the gap between germline ends came to 17 bases. This CDR3 is built from 14 residues. Germline CDR1 reads LNHDA; CDR2 reads SQIVND (reference sequence).

The chain is built from TRBV4-1 and TRBJ2-1; D is ambiguous. The CDR3 sequence is 13 residues long. Trimming removed 0 bases from V and 12 bases from J, with 12 bases in between. Per germline, CDR1 MGHRA and CDR2 YSYEKL. The CDR3 reads CASSQEKMSRQFF. The DNA for the CDR3 is TGCGCCAGCAGCCAAGAAAAGATGTCCCGGCAGTTCTTC.

Details on this clone: The junction shows a germline mismatch at one end, possibly a read error. The chain joins TRBV4-3 to TRBJ2-7, with D perhaps matching TRBD1 (5 bases). CDR1 and CDR2 from the germline V gene are LGHNA and YSLEER. The length of the CDR3 is 15 residues. The CDR3 DNA reads TGCGCCAACAGCCAAGGGCTAGGGGCGACCCAAGGGCAGTACTTC. The encoded protein is CANSQGLGATQGQYF.

The chain links TRBV7-9 to TRBJ1-1; tentative D call: TRBD1 (6 bases). V was clipped by 5 bases and J by 5 bases, with 18 bases between them. The CDR3 is 15 residues long. The V gene's germline CDR1 is SEHNR and CDR2 FQNEAQ (reference sequence). CDR3 region: CASSPRAGAVTEAFF. CDR3 sequence (DNA): TGTGCCAGCAGCCCAAGGGCAGGGGCGGTGACTGAAGCTTTCTTT.

Only one count was recorded for this clone. The rearrangement links TRBV7-2 to TRBJ2-7; perhaps TRBD2 as D (6 bases). Trimming took off 0 bases at V and 5 bases at J, with 17 bases between the two ends. The CDR3 totals 16 residues. Looked up from germline, CDR1 is SGHTA and CDR2 is FQGNSA. The CDR3, as DNA: TGTGCCAGCAGCTTAGCCGGGACTCGTACGTCCCACGAGCAGTACTTC. Its translation: CASSLAGTRTSHEQYF. Full variable domain (rest looked up from reference TRBV7-2 and TRBJ2-7): GAGVSQSPSNKVTEKGKDVELRCDPISGHTALYWYRQSLGQGLEFLIYFQGNSAPDKSGLPSDRFSAERTGGSVSTLTIQRTQQEDSAVYLCASSLAGTRTSHEQYFGPGTRLTVT.

This clone came up a few times. The chain combines TRBV7-9 with TRBJ2-7; 7 nucleotides align to TRBD2. Per the germline V gene, CDR1 is SEHNR and CDR2 is FQNEAQ (reference sequence). The CDR3 consists of 14 residues. V lost 3 bases to trimming and J lost 2 bases; unmatched junction nucleotides: 4. CDR3 DNA: TGTGCCAGCAGCTTGGGGGGGAAGCCCTACGAGCAGTACTTC. Translating it yields CASSLGGKPYEQYF.

The chain is built from TRBV7-9 and TRBJ2-1; TRBD1 matches 9 bases. Losses at the gene ends were 5 bases for V and 5 bases for J; bases not matched to a gene: 4. This CDR3 has 14 residues. Per germline, CDR1 SEHNR and CDR2 FQNEAQ (reference sequence). The chain's CDR3 is CASSRQGVHNEQFF. CDR3 bases: TGTGCCAGCAGCCGACAGGGGGTACACAATGAGCAGTTCTTC. Full variable domain (rest looked up from reference TRBV7-9 and TRBJ2-1): DTGVSQNPRHKITKRGQNVTFRCDPISEHNRLYWYRQTLGQGPEFLTYFQNEAQLEKSRLLSDRFSAERPKGSFSTLEIQRTEQGDSAMYLCASSRQGVHNEQFFGPGTRLTVL.

J is TRBJ1-2 and V is TRBV5-4; D call uncertain. CDR3 size: 14 residues. Trimming shortened V by 3 bases and J by 1 base, and 10 bases separated the two germline ends. Per germline, CDR1 SGHNT and CDR2 YYREEE (reference sequence). The CDR3 is CASSSVSDNYGYTF. CDR3 nucleotides: TGTGCCAGCAGCTCCGTCTCAGATAACTATGGCTACACCTTC.

The chain carries TRBV4-1 and TRBJ2-1; maybe TRBD1 (6 bases). V shed 3 bases and J shed 0 bases, with 9 bases lying between them. Germline loops: CDR1 MGHRA, CDR2 YSYEKL. The CDR3 runs 15 residues. The CDR3 DNA reads as TGCGCCAGCAGCCAGGGACACAGCTCCTACAATGAGCAGTTCTTC. This translates into CASSQGHSSYNEQFF.

The rearrangement joins TRBV7-8 to TRBJ1-2; D not certain. V was cut by 10 bases and J by 4 bases, with 13 bases left in between. Germline V gene sequence: CDR1 SGHVS, CDR2 FQNEAQ. This CDR3 comprises 12 residues. CDR3: CATAWRGYGYTF. DNA for the CDR3: TGTGCCACGGCCTGGCGGGGCTATGGCTACACCTTC.

This clone was detected only once. J is TRBJ2-1 and V is TRBV9; perhaps TRBD2 as D (6 bases). The ends were cut back, 0 bases at V and 2 bases at J, with 6 bases in the middle. This CDR3 region has 14 residues. Germline V gene lookup returns CDR1 SGDLS and CDR2 YYNGEE. CDR3 in amino acids: CASSVGGAYNEQFF. The DNA for the CDR3 is TGTGCCAGCAGCGTAGGGGGGGCCTACAATGAGCAGTTCTTC.

The rearrangement links TRBV18 to TRBJ2-7; 7 nucleotides match TRBD1. Germline trimming cut 6 bases from V and 3 bases from J; bases unmatched to any gene: 8. The CDR3 length is 14 residues. Germline assignment: CDR1 KGHSH and CDR2 LQKENI. The CDR3 is CASSPDRVVYEQYF. The CDR3 DNA is TGTGCCAGCTCTCCCGACAGGGTAGTCTACGAGCAGTACTTC.

Comments on this clone: Germline and junction disagree at one end, which may indicate a read error. V and J are TRBV5-1 and TRBJ1-6; D might be TRBD1 (5 bases). This CDR3 region has 13 residues. In germline, CDR1 is SGHRS, CDR2 YFSETQ. The CDR3 loop reads CASSYNRNSPLHF. The CDR3, as DNA: TGTGCCAGCAGCTACAACAGGAATTCACCCCTCCACTTT. Full variable domain (rest looked up from reference TRBV5-1 and TRBJ1-6): KAGVTQTPRYLIKTRGQQVTLSCSPISGHRSVSWYQQTPGQGLQFLFEYFSETQRNKGNFPGRFSGRQFSNSRSEMNVSTLELGDSALYLCASSYNRNSPLHFGNGTRLTVT.

V gene TRBV6-1 combines with J gene TRBJ2-2; D ambiguous. Trimming took off 8 bases at V and 2 bases at J, with 12 bases between the two ends. CDR1 and CDR2 from the germline V gene are MNHNS and SASEGT. The CDR3 runs 14 residues. The CDR3 reads CASSWTFNTGELFF. The CDR3, as DNA: TGTGCCAGCTCATGGACCTTTAACACCGGGGAGCTGTTTTTT.

The rearrangement uses TRBV5-8 and TRBJ1-4, with 8 bases lining up with TRBD1. The CDR3 is 14 amino acids. Germline-derived CDR1 and CDR2 are SGHTS and YDEGEE. The V and J ends lost 4 bases and 5 bases, in that order; junction bases with no gene match: 4. The CDR3 bases are TGTGCCAGCAGCAGGGACAGGAGGAATGAAAAACTGTTTTTT. Its translation: CASSRDRRNEKLFF.

This chain uses TRBV5-1 with TRBJ1-2; a possible D gene is TRBD1 (6 bases). This CDR3 has 14 residues. CDR1 and CDR2 from the germline V gene are SGHRS and YFSETQ. The V end was cut by 0 bases, the J end by 2 bases, with 8 bases between. CDR3 coding DNA: TGCGCCAGCAGCTTGGGGACAGTGAACTATGGCTACACCTTC. Amino acid sequence: CASSLGTVNYGYTF.

The rearrangement uses TRBV14 and TRBJ1-2; D remains unclear. The germline V gene encodes CDR1 SGHDN and CDR2 FVKESK. V lost 8 bases and J 4 bases, leaving 8 bases between the germline ends. There are 11 residues in the CDR3. DNA of the CDR3: TGTGCCAGCGGGTCGGGCTATGGCTACACCTTC. Translating gives CASGSGYGYTF.

The chain combines TRBV4-2 with TRBJ2-5; TRBD2 might be the D (5 bases). Germline V gives CDR1 LGHNA, CDR2 YNFKEQ. The V end was cut by 2 bases, the J end by 0 bases, with 7 bases between. The CDR3 extends over 14 amino acids. The CDR3 nucleotides are TGTGCCAGCAGCCAACCCGGGAACCAAGAGACCCAGTACTTC. It yields the protein CASSQPGNQETQYF.

V and J are TRBV20-1 and TRBJ2-3, with D uncertain. With 6 bases removed from V and 3 bases from J, the gap between germline ends came to 7 bases. The CDR3 loop spans 11 amino acids. CDR1 DFQATT and CDR2 SNEGSKA come from the germline V gene (reference sequence). The CDR3 here is CSASQTDTQYF. CDR3 sequence (DNA): TGCAGTGCCTCTCAAACAGATACGCAGTATTTT.

The chain employs TRBV10-1 and TRBJ2-2; possible D gene TRBD1, 6 bases. The V end was cut by 3 bases, the J end by 5 bases, with 19 bases between. The length of the CDR3 is 17 residues. CDR1 is WNHNN, CDR2 SYGVQD, per germline (reference sequence). CDR3 coding DNA: TGCGCCAGCAGTGATACCAACTTTGGGACACAAACCGGGGAGCTGTTTTTT. Translating it yields CASSDTNFGTQTGELFF.

The chain couples TRBV9 to TRBJ2-1; the match to TRBD1 covers 8 bases. V shed 5 bases, J shed 6 bases, and the junction held 10 bases outside the gene matches. In germline, CDR1 is SGDLS, CDR2 YYNGEE. CDR3 length: 15 residues. CDR3 loop: CASSVQGQETNEQFF. CDR3 nucleotides: TGTGCCAGCAGTGTCCAGGGACAGGAAACCAATGAGCAGTTCTTC.

Here the CDR3 DNA reads TGTGCCAGCAGTGCCGGGACGATCACTGAAGCTTTCTTT. This encodes CASSAGTITEAFF. The chain links TRBV6-5 to TRBJ1-1, with D possibly TRBD1 on 5 matching bases. Trimming removed 5 bases from V and 4 bases from J, with 11 bases in between. The CDR3 spans 13 residues. Germline V gives CDR1 MNHEY, CDR2 SVGAGI.

The V call is TRBV7-8, the J call TRBJ1-1, with unresolved D. The CDR3 has 15 residues. The germline V gene has CDR1 SGHVS and CDR2 FQNEAQ. V lost 1 base and J 1 base, leaving 10 bases between the germline ends. CDR3 loop: CASSLDPGGNTEAFF. CDR3 coding DNA: TGTGCCAGCAGCTTAGACCCTGGAGGGAACACTGAAGCTTTCTTT.

This clone was observed a single time. The chain links TRBV5-1 to TRBJ2-3; D uncertain. Germline CDR1 and CDR2: SGHRS and YFSETQ. The CDR3 has 15 amino acids. V dropped 4 bases and J dropped 1 base, with 13 bases sitting between them. The CDR3 loop reads CASSPGGFGTDTQYF. DNA for the CDR3: TGCGCCAGCAGCCCGGGTGGGTTTGGCACAGATACGCAGTATTTT.